The following is a T cell receptor (beta chain) sequence with its context. Its target is unknown. This entry is derived from a study of T cell responses to AZD1222 COVID-19 vaccine. TCRdb's copy holds only in-frame clones and misses some; the assay was immunoSEQ multiplex PCR. The sample has tens of thousands of clones, roughly 82% seen once. The V gene's germline CDR1 is MNHEY and CDR2 SMNVEV (reference sequence). This CDR3 is built from 14 residues. Trimming removed 2 bases from V and 4 bases from J, with 9 bases in between. General study points: Increases in Spike-specific TCR breadth and depth were seen after two AZD1222 doses.

This chain joins TRBV27 and TRBJ1-5; TRBD1 might be the D (5 bases). This clonotype was obtained from an adult in good health. Here the sequenced sample was peripheral blood, taken on day 0 of AZD1222 vaccination. CDR3 sequence reads: CASSLRGRNQPQHF. In DNA, the CDR3 is TGTGCCAGCAGTTTAAGGGGCAGAAATCAGCCCCAGCATTTT.